The clone carrying this T cell receptor beta chain was counted once. Its antigen remains unknown. This specimen belongs to a study of cytomegalovirus exposure and HLA in healthy donors. Overall study context: Ancestry clustering placed 81% of roughly 410 genotyped donors in the Caucasian-associated cluster.

Overall study results and limits: There were some V segments, including TRBV6-2 and TRBV6-3, excluded as indistinguishable. It was likely that a cluster of highly shared sequence variants was a sequencing artifact.

Losses at the gene ends were 6 bases for V and 3 bases for J; bases not matched to a gene: 5. CDR3 size: 16 residues. Germline CDR1 is SNHLY and CDR2 is FYNNEI. The PCR had 60 Vbeta and 13 Jbeta primers. The repertoire was sequenced with immunoSEQ multiplex PCR; TCRdb's copy has only in-frame clones and lacks some. The table has about 150,000 clones, approximately 82% seen once. What was sequenced was PBMCs. The chain has TRBV2 and TRBJ1-4; TRBD1 matches at 12 bases. This TCR came from a woman aged 50 to 60 in good health and CMV-seropositive. The CDR3 DNA reads as TGTGCCAGCAGGAGGGACAGGGGGCTGTCTAATGAAAAACTGTTTTTT. It specifies CASRRDRGLSNEKLFF.